This T cell receptor (beta chain) came from a study of cytomegalovirus exposure and HLA in healthy donors (dated by TCRdb to 2015 to 2018). Study-level background: In an earlier analysis of several hundred of the donors, 276 Gb of sequence data and 90 million to 130 million unique TCR beta sequences from 150 million to 200 million T cells were reported. An early release covering 550 to 650 HLA-typed donors comprised approximately 300 gigabases of sequencing data and approximately 85 million unique TCR sequences. Of the approximately 370 genotyped donors, roughly 80% were placed in the genetic ancestry cluster associated with self-reported Caucasian donors. The study aimed to test whether signatures of past pathogen exposure could be identified by cataloging public T cell receptors. The study used immunosequencing to profile the T cell repertoires of under 700 subjects and linked those repertoires to cytomegalovirus serostatus. Along with the approximately 600-subject first cohort, a separate validation cohort of some 130 different subjects was used. To predict cytomegalovirus infection status, the study combined high-throughput TCR immunosequencing, statistical association of individual TCRs with disease status, and machine learning. A later analysis re-examined previously published TCR beta repertoires from over 500 donors and added high-resolution HLA genotyping to investigate patterns of TCR occurrence. In the later analysis, no new phenotypic data were used to find candidate immune exposures; instead, reliance was placed on TCR beta sequences and their occurrence across donors. An earlier analysis of fewer than 750 of the donors used high-throughput TCR beta sequencing to judge whether each TCR beta V gene segment behaved as functional or pseudogenic. Donor age, sex, ethnicity and CMV serostatus were compiled alongside the repertoire data. Genome-wide SNP genotypes for about 60% of the 666 donors were used in a later genetic analysis, which treated that subset as a discovery cohort. Every repertoire in the discovery cohort had been generated on one and the same sequencing platform. Both class I and class II loci were covered by HLA typing, at four-digit resolution. Typing coverage differed by locus: A, B, C, DRB1 and DQB1 were typed in about 620-640 donors, DQA1 in 500 to 550, DPA1 in over 600, and DPB1 in just under 490. Because of strong linkage in the cohort, roughly five DR-DQ haplotypes were treated as single units for association and clustering. Among about 400 genotyped donors of the cohort, an average of roughly 230,000 unique TCR beta nucleotide sequences was sequenced per donor, of which roughly 17% were non-productive.

As for this clone: This clone's antigen is unknown. No much larger clone exists at a distance of one base, and base qualities are not known.

Libraries were made using the immunoSEQ multiplex PCR assay. The multiplex PCR relied on a mix of 60 forward primers for TCR Vbeta segments and 13 reverse primers for TCR Jbeta segments. A multiplex PCR assay on genomic DNA amplified the CDR3 region of rearranged TCR beta genes. Amplified TCR beta libraries were sequenced as 87-base-pair reads on the Illumina HiSeq System. Concerning the study's data processing: A later analysis tallied around 80 million unique TCR beta chains across the 666 repertoires, and approximately 11 million of those chains were shared by two or more donors. Raw reads were error-corrected and collapsed into unique sequences by a nearest-neighbor algorithm in which closely related sequences were merged to remove PCR and sequencing errors. Alignment of CDR3 sequences to IMGT reference sequences was used to assign V, D and J gene segments. For a sequence to be retained, a match of at least six nucleotides was required to both a V gene segment and a J gene segment. Rearrangements were classified as productive when the CDR3 lacked stop codons and remained in frame with V and J, and all other rearrangements were classified as non-productive. Following IMGT convention, CDR3 was defined as the stretch from the second conserved V-encoded cysteine up to the conserved J-encoded phenylalanine. In an earlier analysis of around 540 of the donors, sequences lacking an unambiguous match to a single V gene segment were excluded. In an earlier analysis of several hundred of the donors, V segments were called functional above 56.7% productive rearrangements and were called segregating when the between-donor standard deviation exceeded 5%. A statistical classification framework was built to diagnose cytomegalovirus status from the catalog of TCR beta chain sequences. In a later analysis, V and J genes were assigned by comparing TCR nucleotide sequences against IMGT/GENE-DB human TR gene sequences. The TCRdist pipeline was used in a later analysis to assign CDR3 sequences and most-parsimonious VDJ recombination scenarios. In a later analysis, each TCR beta chain was defined by its CDR3 amino acid sequence together with its V-gene family, and reads lacking a unique V-gene family were excluded. As a way to deal with suspected cross-contamination and a sequencing artifact, a later analysis dropped approximately 570 nucleotide sequences that were highly shared and had low generation probability. In a later analysis, a clonal expansion index was calculated for each public chain from normalized within-repertoire ranks of inferred template counts. In a later analysis, generation probabilities were computed using a VDJ recombination model fitted to out-of-frame rearrangements, and the results were checked against IGoR. Hypergeometric tests were used in a later analysis to score TCR-TCR, TCR-HLA and TCR-CMV co-occurrence, with a repertoire-size bias correction applied to the TCR pairs. A later analysis estimated false discovery rates by permuting HLA or CMV assignments 20 times. In a later analysis, co-occurring TCRs were grouped using DBSCAN, and TCRdist sequence similarity was added for clustering within HLA-allele-positive subsets. For co-occurrence clustering, repertoires with fewer than 30,000 or more than 120,000 public chains were excluded, along with five or six repertoires with anomalous nucleotide sharing. The clones in this table, taken by TCRdb from immuneACCESS, are in-frame only. Not every clone is retained; where verified, under half of the shortfall comes from an unresolved V gene, and the cause of the rest is unknown. Clonal size and the V and J genes are those of that table, whereas D and trimming came from the DNA. This sample lists about 140,000 clones; around 72% were detected once. The top ten constitute over 1% of the sample.

Findings and caveats that apply to the study as a whole: In this cohort, only TCR beta chains were sequenced, and detectable features were limited by the absence of alpha or paired-chain data. A later genetic analysis reported fewer N-insertions in productive TCRs among donors in an Asian-associated ancestry cluster than the roughly 700-donor mean. A further reported finding was that TCR beta sequences accurately predicted the HLA-A and HLA-B alleles for most subjects in the first cohort. Cytomegalovirus status was reported to be diagnosed by the classifier with high specificity and sensitivity in both the original and validation cohorts. When HLA alleles, especially DR and DQ, strongly co-occurred, attributing TCR associations to individual alleles was difficult. Most TCR sequences were observed very rarely across donors, whereas some public TCRs were present in many individuals. Correlated functional status among segregating V segments might be attributable to linkage disequilibrium, but an unknown experimental factor could not be ruled out. A cluster of highly shared sequence variants was judged likely to be a technical artifact of the sequencing pipeline. Some IMGT-functional V segments, including TRBV6-2 and TRBV6-3, could not be distinguished by the 87-base-pair reads and were therefore excluded. An association between a missense DCLRE1C variant and V-gene and J-gene trimming of TCR beta chains was found in a later genetic analysis and replicated in an independent cohort. Compared with equally common non-associated chains, HLA-associated TCR beta chains in a later analysis were more clonally expanded and had lower generation probabilities. The earlier analysis of almost 600 of the donors excluded 15 to 20 rarely observed V segments, including chromosome 9 orphons, because counts were too low. Presence/absence analyses assumed roughly uniform sequencing depth across donors, an assumption that may not hold. Most CMV-associated TCR beta chains appeared to be HLA-restricted in a later analysis, and the HLA associations seemed to be driven largely by CMV exposure. In a later analysis, the rate of TCR association differed among HLA loci, with DRB1 alleles having the most associated TCRs and HLA-C alleles having the fewest. The study gave a list of more than 150 TCR beta chains associated with cytomegalovirus. A few of the identified cytomegalovirus-associated TCR beta chains were confirmed in vitro to be specific for cytomegalovirus antigens. In a later analysis, 15,000 to 20,000 TCR beta sequences were associated with specific HLA alleles at a false discovery rate of 0.05. It was suggested by the authors that the approach could potentially be generalized to other disease states and immunological phenotypes. CMV serostatus was the only immune exposure information available for the cohort. In an earlier analysis of about 600 of the donors, most TCR beta V segments appeared in productive rearrangements about 87% or about 30% of the time, broadly matching IMGT annotations. Several of the top co-occurrence clusters appeared to be linked to parvovirus B19, influenza, CMV and Epstein-Barr virus, according to a later analysis. Because HLA typing was unavailable for some donors at each locus, only the typed subset was used in association tests.

The cohort comprised more than 550 healthy bone marrow donors. At the time of sampling, all cohort members were nominally healthy, though unrecorded immune exposures were likely present. The donor tested CMV seronegative and was one of the 352 seronegative cohort members. A peripheral blood sample was provided by each donor, and peripheral blood mononuclear cells were used for TCR beta sequencing. Genomic DNA extraction from the blood cell samples was performed with the Qiagen DNeasy Blood Extraction Kit. The CDR3 sequence holds 15 residues, the cysteine and phenylalanine included. The read is trimmed to its CDR3 DNA, 45 bases read in frame from base 1. Per the germline V gene (reference sequence), MNHEY is the CDR1 and SMNVEV is the CDR2. V is reduced by 3 bases and J by 3 bases, leaving a spacing of 15 bases between them.

Recombination linked TRBV27 to TRBJ2-7; the D segment could be TRBD1, given 5 matching bases. The receptor was isolated from a woman aged 40 to 55 in good health and CMV-seronegative. Material: PBMCs. The CDR3 protein: CASSLTAESGYEQYF. The DNA reads TGTGCCAGCAGTTTGACAGCCGAGTCGGGCTACGAGCAGTACTTC.